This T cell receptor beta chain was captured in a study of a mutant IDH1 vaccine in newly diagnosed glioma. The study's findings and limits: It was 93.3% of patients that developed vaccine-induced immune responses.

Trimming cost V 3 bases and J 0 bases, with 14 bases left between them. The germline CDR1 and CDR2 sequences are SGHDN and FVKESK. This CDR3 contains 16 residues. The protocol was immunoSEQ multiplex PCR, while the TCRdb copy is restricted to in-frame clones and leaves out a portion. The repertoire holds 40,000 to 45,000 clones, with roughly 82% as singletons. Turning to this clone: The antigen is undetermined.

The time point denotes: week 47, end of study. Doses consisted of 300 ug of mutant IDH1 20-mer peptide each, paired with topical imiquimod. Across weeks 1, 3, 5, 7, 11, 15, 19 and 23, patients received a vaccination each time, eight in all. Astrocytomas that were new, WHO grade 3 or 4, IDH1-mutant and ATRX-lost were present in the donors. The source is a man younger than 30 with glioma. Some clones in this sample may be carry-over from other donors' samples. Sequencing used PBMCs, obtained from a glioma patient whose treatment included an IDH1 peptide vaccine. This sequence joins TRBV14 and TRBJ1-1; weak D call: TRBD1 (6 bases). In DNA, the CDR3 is TGTGCCAGCAGCCAGGATGGGACATACATGAACACTGAAGCTTTCTTT. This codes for CASSQDGTYMNTEAFF.